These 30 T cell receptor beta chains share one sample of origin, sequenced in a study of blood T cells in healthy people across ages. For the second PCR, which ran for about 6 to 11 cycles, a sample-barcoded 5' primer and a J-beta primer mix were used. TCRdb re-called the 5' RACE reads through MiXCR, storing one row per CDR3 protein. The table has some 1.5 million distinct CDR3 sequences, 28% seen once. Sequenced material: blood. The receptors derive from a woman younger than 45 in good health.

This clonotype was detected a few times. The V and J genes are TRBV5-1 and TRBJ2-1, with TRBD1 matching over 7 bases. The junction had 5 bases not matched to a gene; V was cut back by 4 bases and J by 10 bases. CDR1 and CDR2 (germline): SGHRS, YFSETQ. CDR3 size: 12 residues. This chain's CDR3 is CASSRDSREQFF. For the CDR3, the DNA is TGCGCCAGCAGCCGGGACAGCCGAGAGCAGTTCTTC.

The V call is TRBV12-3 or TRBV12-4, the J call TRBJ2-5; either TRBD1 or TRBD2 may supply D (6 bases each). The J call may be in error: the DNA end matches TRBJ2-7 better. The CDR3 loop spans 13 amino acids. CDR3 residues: CASELGGFGEQYF. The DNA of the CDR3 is TGTGCCAGCGAGCTCGGGGGCTTCGGCGAGCAGTACTTC.

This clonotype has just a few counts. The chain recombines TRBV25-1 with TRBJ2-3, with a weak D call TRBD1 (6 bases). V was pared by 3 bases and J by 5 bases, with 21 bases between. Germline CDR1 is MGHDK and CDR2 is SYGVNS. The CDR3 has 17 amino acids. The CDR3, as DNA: TGTGCCAGCAGTGAGAGCCGCAGGGCCGAAGGGGGAGATACGCAGTATTTT. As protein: CASSESRRAEGGDTQYF.

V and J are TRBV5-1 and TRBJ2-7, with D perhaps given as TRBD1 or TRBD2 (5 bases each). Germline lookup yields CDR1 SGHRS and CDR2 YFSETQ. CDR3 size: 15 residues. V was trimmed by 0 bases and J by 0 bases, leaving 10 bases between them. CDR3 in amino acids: CASSLGDGTSYEQYF. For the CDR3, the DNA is TGCGCCAGCAGCTTGGGGGACGGTACCTCCTACGAGCAGTACTTC.

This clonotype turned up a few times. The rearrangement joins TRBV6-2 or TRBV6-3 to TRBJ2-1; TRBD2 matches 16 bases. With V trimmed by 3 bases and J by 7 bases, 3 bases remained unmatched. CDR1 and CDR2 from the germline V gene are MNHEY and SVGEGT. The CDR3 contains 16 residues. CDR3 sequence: CASSYKGLAGGNEQFF. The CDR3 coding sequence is TGTGCCAGCAGTTATAAGGGACTAGCGGGAGGGAATGAGCAGTTCTTC.

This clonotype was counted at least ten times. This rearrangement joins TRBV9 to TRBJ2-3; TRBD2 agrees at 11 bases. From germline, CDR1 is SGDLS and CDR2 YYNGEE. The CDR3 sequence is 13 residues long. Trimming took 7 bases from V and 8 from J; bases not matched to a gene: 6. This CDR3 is CASETSGSGTQYF. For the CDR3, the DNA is TGTGCCAGCGAAACTAGCGGGAGTGGTACGCAGTATTTT.

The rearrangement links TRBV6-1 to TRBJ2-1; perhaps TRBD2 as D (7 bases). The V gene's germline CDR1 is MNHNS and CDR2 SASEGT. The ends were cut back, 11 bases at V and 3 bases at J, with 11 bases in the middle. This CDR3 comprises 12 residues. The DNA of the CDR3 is TGTGCCGGGGGGGCTGGCTACAATGAGCAGTTCTTC. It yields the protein CAGGAGYNEQFF.

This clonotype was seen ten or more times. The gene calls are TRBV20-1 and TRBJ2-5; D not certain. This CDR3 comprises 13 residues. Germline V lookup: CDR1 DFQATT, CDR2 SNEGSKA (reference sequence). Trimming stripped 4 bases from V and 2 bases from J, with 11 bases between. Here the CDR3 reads CSANSASQETQYF. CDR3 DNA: TGCAGTGCTAACTCCGCCAGTCAAGAGACCCAGTACTTC.

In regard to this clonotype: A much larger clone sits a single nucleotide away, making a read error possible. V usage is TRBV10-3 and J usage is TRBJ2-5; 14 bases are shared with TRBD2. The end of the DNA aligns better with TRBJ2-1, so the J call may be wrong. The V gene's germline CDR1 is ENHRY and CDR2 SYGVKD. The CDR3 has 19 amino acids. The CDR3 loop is CAISESTMGLAGAKETQFF. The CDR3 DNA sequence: TGTGCCATCAGTGAGTCGACCATGGGACTAGCGGGGGCCAAAGAGACCCAGTTCTTC.

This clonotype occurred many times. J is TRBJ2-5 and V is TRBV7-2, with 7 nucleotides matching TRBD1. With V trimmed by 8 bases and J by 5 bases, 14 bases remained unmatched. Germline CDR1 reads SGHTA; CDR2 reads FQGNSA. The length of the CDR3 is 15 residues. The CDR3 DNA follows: TGTGCCAGCGGGAAATCGGGACAGCGGAGGGAGACCCAGTACTTC. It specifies CASGKSGQRRETQYF.

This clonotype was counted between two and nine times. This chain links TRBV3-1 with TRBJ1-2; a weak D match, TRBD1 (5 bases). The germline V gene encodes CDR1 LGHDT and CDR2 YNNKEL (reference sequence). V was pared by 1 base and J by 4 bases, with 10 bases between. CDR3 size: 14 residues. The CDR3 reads CASSQGPGIYGYTF. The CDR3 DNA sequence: TGTGCCAGCAGCCAAGGTCCAGGGATCTATGGCTACACCTTC.

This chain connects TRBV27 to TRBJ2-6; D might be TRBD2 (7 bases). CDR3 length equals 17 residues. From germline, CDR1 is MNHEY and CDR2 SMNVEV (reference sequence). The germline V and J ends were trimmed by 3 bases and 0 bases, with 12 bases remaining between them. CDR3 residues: CASSFKGGTSGANVLTF. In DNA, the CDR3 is TGTGCCAGCAGTTTTAAGGGGGGGACCTCTGGGGCCAACGTCCTGACTTTC.

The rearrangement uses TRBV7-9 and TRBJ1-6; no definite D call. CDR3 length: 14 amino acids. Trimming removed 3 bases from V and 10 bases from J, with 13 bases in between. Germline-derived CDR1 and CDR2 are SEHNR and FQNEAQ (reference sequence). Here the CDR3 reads CASSFTGPGSPLHF. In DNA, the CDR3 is TGTGCCAGCAGCTTTACGGGTCCGGGATCACCCCTCCACTTT.

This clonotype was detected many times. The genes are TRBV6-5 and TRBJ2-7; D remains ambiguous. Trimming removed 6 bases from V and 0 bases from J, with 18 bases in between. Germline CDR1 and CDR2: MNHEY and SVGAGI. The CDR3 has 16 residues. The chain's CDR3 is CASSLNLRRISYEQYF. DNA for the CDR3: TGTGCCAGCAGCCTCAACCTTAGACGGATCTCCTACGAGCAGTACTTC.

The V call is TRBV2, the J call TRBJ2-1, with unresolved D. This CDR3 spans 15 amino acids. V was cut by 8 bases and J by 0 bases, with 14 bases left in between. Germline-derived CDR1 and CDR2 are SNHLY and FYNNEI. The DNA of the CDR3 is TGTGCCAGCCGTCTAGGCACAAGCTCCTACAATGAGCAGTTCTTC. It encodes CASRLGTSSYNEQFF.

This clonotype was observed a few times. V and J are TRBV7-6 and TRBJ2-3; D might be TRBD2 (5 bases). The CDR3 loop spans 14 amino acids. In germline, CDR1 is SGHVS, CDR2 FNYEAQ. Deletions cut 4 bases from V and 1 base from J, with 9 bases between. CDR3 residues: CASSSRARTDTQYF. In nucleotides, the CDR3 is TGTGCCAGCAGCTCGCGGGCCCGCACAGATACGCAGTATTTT.

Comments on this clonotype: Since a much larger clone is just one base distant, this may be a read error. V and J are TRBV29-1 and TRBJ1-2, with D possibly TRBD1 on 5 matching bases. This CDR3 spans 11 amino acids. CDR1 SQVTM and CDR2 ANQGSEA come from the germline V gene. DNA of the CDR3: TGCAGCGCTGAAGATCCGGGGACCTACACCTTC. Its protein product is CSAEDPGTYTF.

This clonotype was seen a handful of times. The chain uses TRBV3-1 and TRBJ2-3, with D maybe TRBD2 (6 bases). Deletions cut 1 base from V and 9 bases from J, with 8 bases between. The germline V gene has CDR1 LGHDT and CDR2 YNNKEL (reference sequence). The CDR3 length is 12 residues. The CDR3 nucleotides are TGTGCCAGCAGCCAAGCGCGGGGAACGCAGTATTTT. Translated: CASSQARGTQYF.

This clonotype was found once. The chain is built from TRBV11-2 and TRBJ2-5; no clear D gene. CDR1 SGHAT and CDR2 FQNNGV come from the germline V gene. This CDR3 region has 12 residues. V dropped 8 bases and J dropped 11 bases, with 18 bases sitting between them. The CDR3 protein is CASAGWVYEQYF. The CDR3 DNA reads TGTGCCAGCGCCGGTTGGGTCTATGAGCAGTACTTC.

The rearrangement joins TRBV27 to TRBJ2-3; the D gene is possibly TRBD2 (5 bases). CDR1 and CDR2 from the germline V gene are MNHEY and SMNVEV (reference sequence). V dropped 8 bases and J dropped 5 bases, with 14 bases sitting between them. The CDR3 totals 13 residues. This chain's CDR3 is CASGLAVGDTQYF. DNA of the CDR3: TGTGCCAGCGGACTCGCGGTAGGAGATACGCAGTATTTT.

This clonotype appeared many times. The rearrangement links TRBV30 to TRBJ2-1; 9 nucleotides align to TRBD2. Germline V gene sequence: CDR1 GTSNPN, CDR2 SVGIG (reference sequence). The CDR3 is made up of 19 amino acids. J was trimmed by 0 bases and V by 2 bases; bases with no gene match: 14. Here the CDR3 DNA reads TGTGCCTGGAGTACGGGACTAGCTGGAGGGCTTGTCTCCTACAATGAGCAGTTCTTC. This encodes CAWSTGLAGGLVSYNEQFF.

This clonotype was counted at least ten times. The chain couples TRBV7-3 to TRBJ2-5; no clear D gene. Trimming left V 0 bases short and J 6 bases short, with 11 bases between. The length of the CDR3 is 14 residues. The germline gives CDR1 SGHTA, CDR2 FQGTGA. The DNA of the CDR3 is TGTGCCAGCAGCTTAACGGCGGCAGTCAAGACCCAGTACTTC. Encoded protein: CASSLTAAVKTQYF. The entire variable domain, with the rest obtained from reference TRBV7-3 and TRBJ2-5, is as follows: GAGVSQTPSNKVTEKGKYVELRCDPISGHTALYWYRQSLGQGPEFLIYFQGTGAADDSGLPNDRFFAVRPEGSVSTLKIQRTERGDSAVYLCASSLTAAVKTQYFGPGTRLLVL.

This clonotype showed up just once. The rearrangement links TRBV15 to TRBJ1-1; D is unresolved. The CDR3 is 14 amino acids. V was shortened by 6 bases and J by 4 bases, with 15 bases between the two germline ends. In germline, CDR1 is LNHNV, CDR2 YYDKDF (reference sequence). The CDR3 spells CATSRNFGSTEAFF. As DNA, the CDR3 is TGTGCCACCAGTAGAAATTTTGGTAGCACTGAAGCTTTCTTT.

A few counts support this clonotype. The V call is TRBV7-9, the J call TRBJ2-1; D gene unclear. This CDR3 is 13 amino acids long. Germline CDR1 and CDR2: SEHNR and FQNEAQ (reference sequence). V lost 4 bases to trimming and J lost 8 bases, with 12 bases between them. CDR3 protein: CASSSGHADEQFF. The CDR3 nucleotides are TGTGCCAGCAGCTCCGGGCACGCGGATGAGCAGTTCTTC.

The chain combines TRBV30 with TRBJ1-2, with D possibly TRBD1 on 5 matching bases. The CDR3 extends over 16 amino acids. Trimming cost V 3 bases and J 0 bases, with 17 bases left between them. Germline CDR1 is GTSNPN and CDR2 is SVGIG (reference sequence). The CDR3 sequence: CAWRGLALPTNYGYTF. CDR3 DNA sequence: TGTGCCTGGAGGGGACTAGCACTACCAACTAACTATGGCTACACCTTC.

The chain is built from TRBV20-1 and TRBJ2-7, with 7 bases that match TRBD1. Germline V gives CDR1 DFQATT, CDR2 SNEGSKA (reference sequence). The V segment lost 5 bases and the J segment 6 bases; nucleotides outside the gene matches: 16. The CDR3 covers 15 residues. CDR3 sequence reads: CSAGTSTGRGSEQYF. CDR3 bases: TGCAGTGCTGGGACCTCGACAGGGAGAGGCTCCGAGCAGTACTTC.

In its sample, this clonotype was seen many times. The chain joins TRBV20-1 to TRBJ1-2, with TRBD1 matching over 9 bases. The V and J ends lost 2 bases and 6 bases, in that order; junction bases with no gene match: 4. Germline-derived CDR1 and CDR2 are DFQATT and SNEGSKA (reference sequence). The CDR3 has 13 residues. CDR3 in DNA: TGCAGTGCTAGATCGGGACAGGGACATGGCTACACCTTC. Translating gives CSARSGQGHGYTF.

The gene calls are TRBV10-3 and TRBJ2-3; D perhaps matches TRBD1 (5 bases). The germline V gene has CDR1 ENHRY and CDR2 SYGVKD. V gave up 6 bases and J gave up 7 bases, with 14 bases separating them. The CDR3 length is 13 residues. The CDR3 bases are TGTGCCATCAGCGAAGGGGCGCGAAATACGCAGTATTTT. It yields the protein CAISEGARNTQYF.

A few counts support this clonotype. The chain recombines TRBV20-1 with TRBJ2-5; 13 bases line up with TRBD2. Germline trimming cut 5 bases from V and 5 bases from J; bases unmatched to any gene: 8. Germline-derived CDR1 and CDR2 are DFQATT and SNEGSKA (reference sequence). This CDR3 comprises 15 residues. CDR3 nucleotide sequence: TGCAGTGCTGATGCTTGGACTAGCGGGAGCGAGACCCAGTACTTC. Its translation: CSADAWTSGSETQYF.

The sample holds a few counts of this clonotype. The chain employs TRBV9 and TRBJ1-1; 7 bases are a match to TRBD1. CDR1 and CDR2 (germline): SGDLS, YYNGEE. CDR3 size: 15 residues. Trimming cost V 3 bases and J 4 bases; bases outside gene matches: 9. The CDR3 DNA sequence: TGTGCCAGCAGCGAGGGGGCCTCAGGGGGCACTGAAGCTTTCTTT. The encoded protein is CASSEGASGGTEAFF.